Each of the 27 T cell receptor beta chains below was sequenced from the same sample in a study of blood T cell repertoires in COVID-19. Sequencing was performed with immunoSEQ multiplex PCR; in TCRdb, only in-frame clones are kept and a portion is missing. The sample consists of roughly 220,000 clones, around 89% of them appearing once. Sequencing used PBMCs or T cells enriched from blood (not recorded which). These receptors were taken from a woman aged 25 to 39 who had recovered from COVID-19.

V and J are TRBV5-4 and TRBJ2-5; D remains ambiguous. The germline V and J ends were trimmed by 0 bases and 5 bases, with 11 bases remaining between them. Germline loops: CDR1 SGHNT, CDR2 YYREEE (reference sequence). The CDR3 loop spans 14 amino acids. For the CDR3, the DNA is TGTGCCAGCAGCTTGGCCCGAGTTCGCGAGACCCAGTACTTC. Translating gives CASSLARVRETQYF. Full variable domain (remainder filled in from reference TRBV5-4 and TRBJ2-5): ETGVTQSPTHLIKTRGQQVTLRCSSQSGHNTVSWYQQALGQGPQFIFQYYREEENGRGNFPPRFSGLQFPNYSSELNVNALELDDSALYLCASSLARVRETQYFGPGTRLLVL.

This sequence joins TRBV11-3 and TRBJ2-1, with TRBD2 identical over 7 bases. Germline trimming cut 3 bases from V and 6 bases from J; bases unmatched to any gene: 2. In germline, CDR1 is SGHNT, CDR2 YENEEA. The CDR3 runs to 13 residues. CDR3 DNA sequence: TGTGCCAGCAGCTTGGGACTAATCAATGAGCAGTTCTTC. The encoded protein is CASSLGLINEQFF. The full variable domain, its missing parts supplied by reference TRBV11-3 and TRBJ2-1, is EAGVVQSPRYKIIEKKQPVAFWCNPISGHNTLYWYLQNLGQGPELLIRYENEEAVDDSQLPKDRFSAERLKGVDSTLKIQPAELGDSAVYLCASSLGLINEQFFGPGTRLTVL.

J is TRBJ2-7 and V is TRBV3-1 (or the pseudogene TRBV3-2); 8 bases align to TRBD2. The ends lost 1 base at V and 4 bases at J; junction bases unmatched: 0. This CDR3 region has 13 residues. CDR1 is LGHDT and CDR2 is YNNKEL in the germline V gene (reference sequence). CDR3 nucleotide sequence: TGTGCCAGCAGCCAAGGCGGGGGGTACGAGCAGTACTTC. This translates into CASSQGGGYEQYF.

The rearrangement joins TRBV7-3 to TRBJ2-3; 13 positions agree with TRBD2. Germline CDR1 and CDR2: SGHTA and FQGTGA. The CDR3 totals 15 residues. Germline trimming cut 5 bases from V and 6 bases from J; bases unmatched to any gene: 5. The chain's CDR3 is CASSTSGGASDTQYF. CDR3 bases: TGTGCCAGCAGCACTAGCGGGGGGGCATCGGATACGCAGTATTTT.

This chain connects TRBV7-2 to TRBJ2-7; TRBD2 aligns across 8 bases. Per the germline V gene, CDR1 is SGHTA and CDR2 is FQGNSA. The CDR3 spans 16 residues. Trimming cost V 2 bases and J 5 bases; bases outside gene matches: 11. The CDR3 is CASSLWARTAGDEQYF. The DNA of the CDR3 is TGTGCCAGCAGCTTATGGGCGCGAACAGCGGGAGACGAGCAGTACTTC. The variable domain in full, with the rest retrieved from reference TRBV7-2 and TRBJ2-7, is GAGVSQSPSNKVTEKGKDVELRCDPISGHTALYWYRQSLGQGLEFLIYFQGNSAPDKSGLPSDRFSAERTGGSVSTLTIQRTQQEDSAVYLCASSLWARTAGDEQYFGPGTRLTVT.

The chain couples TRBV7-2 to TRBJ2-7, with D possibly matching TRBD2 (5 bases). Per germline, CDR1 SGHTA and CDR2 FQGNSA. CDR3 length: 14 amino acids. Trimming removed 1 base at V and 2 bases at J, with 9 bases between. CDR3 residues: CASSLDSATYEQYF. The CDR3 DNA sequence: TGTGCCAGCAGCTTAGATAGCGCTACCTACGAGCAGTACTTC. Full variable domain (remainder filled in from reference TRBV7-2 and TRBJ2-7): GAGVSQSPSNKVTEKGKDVELRCDPISGHTALYWYRQSLGQGLEFLIYFQGNSAPDKSGLPSDRFSAERTGGSVSTLTIQRTQQEDSAVYLCASSLDSATYEQYFGPGTRLTVT.

This rearrangement joins TRBV18 to TRBJ2-7; 8 nucleotides agree with TRBD1. CDR1 is KGHSH and CDR2 is LQKENI in the germline V gene. The V gene end was trimmed by 6 bases and the J gene end by 2 bases; junction bases not matched to a gene: 9. This CDR3 region has 15 residues. The CDR3 sequence is CASSGKEQGAYEQYF. The DNA of the CDR3 is TGTGCCAGCTCGGGGAAGGAACAGGGGGCCTACGAGCAGTACTTC. The full variable domain, its missing parts supplied by reference TRBV18 and TRBJ2-7, is NAGVMQNPRHLVRRRGQEARLRCSPMKGHSHVYWYRQLPEEGLKFMVYLQKENIIDESGMPKERFSAEFPKEGPSILRIQQVVRGDSAAYFCASSGKEQGAYEQYFGPGTRLTVT.

The chain joins TRBV4-3 to TRBJ2-7; D is ambiguous. Germline V gene sequence: CDR1 LGHNA, CDR2 YSLEER. CDR3 length equals 15 residues. V lost 0 bases and J lost 3, with 12 bases in between. Written as DNA, the CDR3 is TGCGCCAGCAGCCAAGATCGAGACGGAGTCTACGAGCAGTACTTC. Residues: CASSQDRDGVYEQYF.

This chain uses TRBV19 with TRBJ1-2; TRBD1 agrees at 9 bases. V lost 4 bases and J lost 5; bases outside the gene matches: 8. Germline values: CDR1 LNHDA, CDR2 SQIVND (reference sequence). This CDR3 has 15 residues. CDR3 nucleotides: TGTGCCAGTAGTAAATACAGGGGGCCGTTGTATGGCTACACCTTC. Translating it yields CASSKYRGPLYGYTF.

The V gene is TRBV11-2, the J gene TRBJ1-6; 11 bases map to TRBD1. V was clipped by 5 bases and J by 8 bases; unmatched bases: 5. The CDR3 runs 15 residues. Germline CDR1 SGHAT, CDR2 FQNNGV. CDR3 protein: CASSTRTGGDSPLHF. DNA for the CDR3: TGTGCCAGCAGCACTCGGACAGGGGGCGATTCACCCCTCCACTTT. The full variable domain, with the rest looked up from reference TRBV11-2 and TRBJ1-6, is EAGVAQSPRYKIIEKRQSVAFWCNPISGHATLYWYQQILGQGPKLLIQFQNNGVVDDSQLPKDRFSAERLKGVDSTLKIQPAKLEDSAVYLCASSTRTGGDSPLHFGNGTRLTVT.

J is TRBJ1-1 and V is TRBV5-5, with D maybe TRBD1 (6 bases). This CDR3 is built from 13 residues. Trimming cost V 1 base and J 7 bases, with 11 bases left between them. CDR1 SGHKS and CDR2 YYEKEE come from the germline V gene (reference sequence). For the CDR3, the DNA is TGTGCCAGCAGCTTGCGCGTGGACAGTGAAGCTTTCTTT. Encoded protein: CASSLRVDSEAFF. Looking up the rest from reference TRBV5-5 and TRBJ1-1 gives the full variable domain: DAGVTQSPTHLIKTRGQQVTLRCSPISGHKSVSWYQQVLGQGPQFIFQYYEKEERGRGNFPDRFSARQFPNYSSELNVNALLLGDSALYLCASSLRVDSEAFFGQGTRLTVV.

The rearrangement links TRBV20-1 to TRBJ2-7; 9 bases line up with TRBD1. Germline loops: CDR1 DFQATT, CDR2 SNEGSKA (reference sequence). V dropped 5 bases and J dropped 2; count of bases not matched to a gene: 16. The CDR3 is made up of 17 amino acids. The CDR3 is CSAGAGQGDTPPYEQYF. DNA of the CDR3: TGCAGTGCTGGTGCGGGACAGGGCGATACCCCTCCCTACGAGCAGTACTTC.

V gene TRBV9 combines with J gene TRBJ1-1; 8 nucleotides line up with TRBD1. Germline V gene data show CDR1 as SGDLS and CDR2 as YYNGEE. The CDR3 is 15 amino acids. With 0 bases clipped from V and 6 bases from J, the junction kept 7 bases outside the gene matches. CDR3 nucleotides: TGTGCCAGCAGCGTAGGTACAGGGGGTGTGGCTGAAGCTTTCTTT. Amino acid sequence: CASSVGTGGVAEAFF.

The chain links TRBV2 to TRBJ2-7; D might be TRBD1 (6 bases). Between the trimmed V and J ends, which lost 6 bases and 2 bases, there was a span of 11 bases. From germline, CDR1 is SNHLY and CDR2 FYNNEI. The CDR3 contains 13 residues. The CDR3 protein is CASRKQGTYEQYF. The CDR3 DNA sequence: TGTGCCAGCAGAAAACAGGGAACCTACGAGCAGTACTTC.

This clone came up a few times. The chain uses TRBV7-9 and TRBJ1-6; the match to TRBD1 covers 7 bases. CDR3 length: 17 amino acids. Germline V CDR1 and CDR2: SEHNR, FQNEAQ (reference sequence). J lost 8 bases, V lost 5 bases, and 15 bases had no gene match. The CDR3 DNA is TGTGCCAGCAGCGGAAGACAGGGAAGGGGGATCGATTCACCCCTCCACTTT. Translating it yields CASSGRQGRGIDSPLHF.

V and J are TRBV7-3 and TRBJ1-1; D is ambiguous. The CDR3 covers 13 residues. Trimming took 2 bases from V and 6 from J, leaving 10 bases between them. CDR1 and CDR2 from the germline V gene are SGHTA and FQGTGA. The CDR3 region is CASSLVLGAEAFF. CDR3 sequence (DNA): TGTGCCAGCAGCTTAGTTCTGGGCGCTGAAGCTTTCTTT.

The chain couples TRBV21-1 to TRBJ1-3; the table assigns TRBD1, which was not confirmed against the DNA. TRBV21-1 is recorded as a pseudogene. The CDR3 is made up of 16 amino acids. The CDR3 loop reads CASLRFFRGRGNTIYF. The CDR3, as DNA: TGTGCCAGCTTAAGATTCTTCAGGGGGCGCGGAAACACCATATATTTT.

The chain recombines TRBV7-8 with TRBJ1-1; D remains unclear. The CDR3 extends over 13 amino acids. Germline CDR1 SGHVS, CDR2 FQNEAQ. The V and J ends lost 2 bases and 1 base respectively, with 5 bases between them. CDR3: CASSLTENTEAFF. DNA of the CDR3: TGTGCCAGCAGCTTAACAGAGAACACTGAAGCTTTCTTT.

V and J are TRBV7-2 and TRBJ2-3, with TRBD2 identical over 11 bases. J was trimmed by 0 bases and V by 2 bases; bases with no gene match: 4. Germline-derived CDR1 and CDR2 are SGHTA and FQGNSA. This CDR3 has 17 residues. DNA for the CDR3: TGTGCCAGCAGCTTACGCCTAGCGGGGGGCAGCACAGATACGCAGTATTTT. Its protein is CASSLRLAGGSTDTQYF.

V gene TRBV5-8 combines with J gene TRBJ2-7; TRBD2 agrees at 8 bases. Germline V gene data show CDR1 as SGHTS and CDR2 as YDEGEE. Germline trimming cut 4 bases from V and 4 bases from J; bases unmatched to any gene: 16. This CDR3 contains 17 residues. The CDR3 DNA is TGTGCCAGCAGCGTCGGGGGGGCCTCAGCGGTCCTTTACGAGCAGTACTTC. Translated: CASSVGGASAVLYEQYF.

The table lists this clone with a count of one. The rearrangement links TRBV6-1 to TRBJ2-4, with a tentative D call TRBD1 (6 bases). Germline CDR1 and CDR2: MNHNS and SASEGT. Trimming pared 2 bases from V and 12 bases from J, leaving 14 bases between. The CDR3 length is 13 residues. As DNA, the CDR3 is TGTGCCAGCAGTGAATCAGGGGCCCTTCGTCAGTACTTC. Amino acid sequence: CASSESGALRQYF.

V gene TRBV7-2 combines with J gene TRBJ2-5, with D perhaps matching TRBD2 (5 bases). The V end lost 5 bases, the J end lost 4 bases, and 11 bases lay between the germline ends. The CDR3 extends over 13 amino acids. The V gene's germline CDR1 is SGHTA and CDR2 FQGNSA. CDR3 loop: CASSRKAGETQYF. The DNA for the CDR3 is TGTGCCAGCAGCCGCAAGGCGGGAGAGACCCAGTACTTC.

The chain links TRBV4-1 to TRBJ2-7, with 9 bases aligning to TRBD2. CDR1 is MGHRA and CDR2 is YSYEKL in the germline V gene. The CDR3 extends over 14 amino acids. With V trimmed by 4 bases and J by 2 bases, 3 bases remained unmatched. CDR3 region: CASSPTSGPYEQYF. For the CDR3, the DNA is TGCGCCAGCAGCCCCACTAGCGGGCCCTACGAGCAGTACTTC.

This clone has only a few counts. This chain links TRBV3-1 (or the pseudogene TRBV3-2) with TRBJ1-5, with TRBD1 as a possible D gene (6 bases). This CDR3 contains 15 residues. The V and J ends lost 4 bases and 0 bases respectively, with 10 bases between them. Germline lookup yields CDR1 LGHDT and CDR2 YNNKEL (reference sequence). Written as DNA, the CDR3 is TGTGCCAGCAGCCTGGGGGCGGATAGCAATCAGCCCCAGCATTTT. Translated, it gives CASSLGADSNQPQHF.

This chain links TRBV10-2 with TRBJ2-7; 15 bases fit TRBD2. V was pared by 6 bases and J by 2 bases, with 11 bases of the junction left unmatched. Germline V gives CDR1 WSHSY, CDR2 SAAADI. This CDR3 comprises 18 residues. CDR3 in DNA: TGCGCCAGCAGGGATCTTGGACTAGCGGGGGGGCTCCCCTACGAGCAGTACTTC. It specifies CASRDLGLAGGLPYEQYF.

The table lists this clone with a count of one. V and J are TRBV5-6 and TRBJ1-1; no clear D gene. This CDR3 has 13 residues. Trimming took off 0 bases at V and 1 base at J, with 4 bases between the two ends. Germline-derived CDR1 and CDR2 are SGHDT and YYEEEE. CDR3 sequence (DNA): TGTGCCAGCAGCTTGGACAGGAACACTGAAGCTTTCTTT. Translated: CASSLDRNTEAFF.

In regard to this clone: The sample carries other DNA sequences with the same CDR3. Here the CDR3 reads CASSLARGTGELFF. CDR3 DNA sequence: TGCGCCAGCAGCTTGGCCAGGGGCACCGGGGAGCTGTTTTTT. V gene TRBV5-1 combines with J gene TRBJ2-2; D possibly corresponds to TRBD1 (6 bases). The CDR3 is made up of 14 amino acids. The V gene lost 0 bases and the J gene lost 4 bases, with 7 bases spanning the gap. The germline V gene encodes CDR1 SGHRS and CDR2 YFSETQ. Combining the CDR3 with reference TRBV5-1 and TRBJ2-2 gives the whole variable domain KAGVTQTPRYLIKTRGQQVTLSCSPISGHRSVSWYQQTPGQGLQFLFEYFSETQRNKGNFPGRFSGRQFSNSRSEMNVSTLELGDSALYLCASSLARGTGELFFGEGSRLTVL.